The 24 T cell receptor beta chains reported below all come from one sample, sequenced in a study of T cells in localized non-small cell lung cancer. TCRdb's copy holds only in-frame clones and misses some; the assay was immunoSEQ multiplex PCR. The table shows just under 1,500 clones, with about 27% occurring only once. The specimen comprised normal lung tissue next to the tumor, sampled before any cancer treatment. These receptors were taken from a man aged 40-75 years with stage II squamous cell lung carcinoma.

This clone has more than one count but fewer than ten. The J gene is TRBJ1-4, the V gene TRBV19; D gene uncertain. The V and J ends lost 2 bases and 0 bases respectively, with 13 bases between them. In germline, CDR1 is LNHDA, CDR2 SQIVND (reference sequence). The CDR3 contains 17 residues. CDR3 in amino acids: CASSILAAHATNEKLFF. The CDR3 DNA follows: TGTGCCAGTAGTATATTGGCAGCCCATGCAACTAATGAAAAACTGTTTTTT.

V gene TRBV6-8 combines with J gene TRBJ1-1, with 7 bases that match TRBD1. Trimming removed 10 bases from V and 0 bases from J; junction bases left unmatched: 5. CDR3 length: 13 residues. Germline assignment: CDR1 MNHGY and CDR2 SAAAGT. The CDR3, as DNA: TGTGCCATCAGGGGGACAGTGAACACTGAAGCTTTCTTT. Amino acid sequence: CAIRGTVNTEAFF.

The chain has TRBV7-7 and TRBJ2-1; TRBD2 might be the D (6 bases). CDR3 length: 16 amino acids. V shed 5 bases and J shed 1 base, with 15 bases lying between them. Per the germline V gene, CDR1 is SSHAT and CDR2 is FNYEAQ (reference sequence). CDR3 coding DNA: TGTGCCAGCAGCCCCCCCGGGGCGGGATCCTACAATGAGCAGTTCTTC. This gives the protein CASSPPGAGSYNEQFF.

By frequency in the sample, this clone is medium-sized. The gene calls are TRBV23-1 and TRBJ1-4, with a weak D call TRBD1 (5 bases). TRBV23-1 is reported as an ORF; its role is uncertain. The ends were cut back, 6 bases at V and 14 bases at J, with 19 bases in the middle. CDR3 length equals 13 residues. CDR3 sequence (DNA): TGCGCCAGCAGCCAAGATTGGGGGGAGCGTCTGTTTTTT. This translates into CASSQDWGERLFF.

This clone came up a few times. The chain has TRBV9 and TRBJ1-4, with D perhaps matching TRBD1 (5 bases). CDR1 and CDR2 (germline): SGDLS, YYNGEE. V dropped 0 bases and J dropped 2 bases, with 8 bases sitting between them. This CDR3 region has 15 residues. DNA of the CDR3: TGTGCCAGCAGCGTAGCTTGGGGGACTAATGAAAAACTGTTTTTT. Translating gives CASSVAWGTNEKLFF.

The CDR3 coding sequence is TGCAGCGGATGGGGCGGGAGAGGTGACAATGAGCAGTTCTTC. It translates to CSGWGGRGDNEQFF. The genes are TRBV29-1 and TRBJ2-1; 7 nucleotides align to TRBD2. Looked up from germline, CDR1 is SQVTM and CDR2 is ANQGSEA. The CDR3 runs 14 residues. Trimming removed 7 bases from V and 5 bases from J; junction bases left unmatched: 11.

In DNA form, the CDR3 reads TGTGCCAGCAGTTACTCGCGGCACAATGAGCAGTTCTTC. It yields the protein CASSYSRHNEQFF. The rearrangement joins TRBV6-8 to TRBJ2-1; D not resolved. This CDR3 is 13 amino acids long. Germline V gene data show CDR1 as MNHGY and CDR2 as SAAAGT. V was clipped by 0 bases and J by 5 bases, with 5 bases between them.

This clone appeared a few times. The V gene is TRBV6-8, the J gene TRBJ2-1; TRBD2 matches at 10 bases. Germline V CDR1 and CDR2: MNHGY, SAAAGT. The junction had 7 bases not matched to a gene; V was cut back by 4 bases and J by 7 bases. The CDR3 is made up of 15 amino acids. CDR3: CASSFLAGGENEQFF. In DNA form, the CDR3 reads TGTGCCAGCAGTTTTTTAGCGGGGGGTGAAAATGAGCAGTTCTTC.

The sample holds a few counts of this clone. The rearrangement uses TRBV6-4 and TRBJ2-7; tentative D call: TRBD2 (7 bases). The ends were cut back, 8 bases at V and 5 bases at J, with 10 bases in the middle. The CDR3 sequence is 11 residues long. Germline-derived CDR1 and CDR2 are MRHNA and SNTAGT. CDR3 DNA: TGTGCCAGCGCGCGGGGGCACGAGCAGTACTTC. Translated: CASARGHEQYF.

In this sample, this clone is large. V usage is TRBV15 and J usage is TRBJ1-3; 7 bases are shared with TRBD1. This CDR3 has 17 amino acids. CDR1 is LNHNV and CDR2 is YYDKDF in the germline V gene (reference sequence). J gave up 4 bases and V 1 base, and 10 bases lay outside the gene matches. The CDR3 DNA follows: TGTGCCACCAGCAGAGGCAAAGAGGGGGCGCGAGGAAACACCATATATTTT. This gives the protein CATSRGKEGARGNTIYF. Drawing the rest from reference TRBV15 and TRBJ1-3, the complete variable domain is DAMVIQNPRYQVTQFGKPVTLSCSQTLNHNVMYWYQQKSSQAPKLLFHYYDKDFNNEADTPDNFQSRRPNTSFCFLDIRSPGLGDTAMYLCATSRGKEGARGNTIYFGEGSWLTVV.

This clone was detected a few times. This chain joins TRBV28 and TRBJ1-5; TRBD1 aligns across 10 bases. CDR1 is MDHEN, CDR2 SYDVKM, per germline. The CDR3 spans 14 residues. V was clipped by 4 bases and J by 7 bases; unmatched bases: 4. The CDR3 spells CASSSGTGVQPQHF. As DNA, the CDR3 is TGTGCCAGCAGTTCAGGGACAGGGGTCCAGCCCCAGCATTTT. The full variable domain, completed using reference TRBV28 and TRBJ1-5, is DVKVTQSSRYLVKRTGEKVFLECVQDMDHENMFWYRQDPGLGLRLIYFSYDVKMKEKGDIPEGYSVSREKKERFSLILESASTNQTSMYLCASSSGTGVQPQHFGDGTRLSIL.

The chain couples TRBV30 to TRBJ2-3; the D is unclear. Germline CDR1 and CDR2: GTSNPN and SVGIG (reference sequence). CDR3 length equals 13 residues. Trimming left V 0 bases short and J 0 bases short, with 4 bases between. The CDR3 nucleotides are TGTGCCTGGAGTGTACAGAGCACAGATACGCAGTATTTT. This codes for CAWSVQSTDTQYF.

CDR3: CASSRLAPSYNEQFF. In DNA, the CDR3 is TGTGCCAGCAGCCGACTAGCGCCGTCCTACAATGAGCAGTTCTTC. The chain carries TRBV14 and TRBJ2-1, with TRBD2 identical over 8 bases. Germline V gene lookup returns CDR1 SGHDN and CDR2 FVKESK. The CDR3 runs to 15 residues. V was pared by 4 bases and J by 1 base, with 3 bases of the junction left unmatched. Full variable domain (missing parts from reference TRBV14 and TRBJ2-1): EAGVTQFPSHSVIEKGQTVTLRCDPISGHDNLYWYRRVMGKEIKFLLHFVKESKQDESGMPNNRFLAERTGGTYSTLKVQPAELEDSGVYFCASSRLAPSYNEQFFGPGTRLTVL.

The V call is TRBV9, the J call TRBJ1-1; TRBD1 is a possible D gene (6 bases). V shed 5 bases and J shed 2 bases, with 19 bases lying between them. Germline CDR1 SGDLS, CDR2 YYNGEE. This CDR3 is built from 16 residues. The CDR3 reads CASSLGAGTANTEAFF. The CDR3 nucleotides read TGTGCCAGCAGTTTGGGGGCCGGGACGGCCAACACTGAAGCTTTCTTT.

V and J are TRBV6-8 and TRBJ2-4; tentative D call: TRBD2 (5 bases). Germline CDR1 and CDR2: MNHGY and SAAAGT. The CDR3 contains 17 residues. V lost 8 bases, J lost 0 bases, and 20 bases lay in between. CDR3 in DNA: TGTGCCAGCTCGGGGAACCCCCTTGGGAGAGCCAAAAACATTCAGTACTTC. This encodes CASSGNPLGRAKNIQYF.

V gene TRBV2 combines with J gene TRBJ2-3; TRBD2 aligns across 12 bases. The CDR3 loop spans 13 amino acids. With V trimmed by 10 bases and J by 5 bases, 4 bases remained unmatched. Germline V gene sequence: CDR1 SNHLY, CDR2 FYNNEI. This CDR3 reads CANRGLAGDTQYF. The CDR3 DNA reads as TGTGCCAATAGGGGACTAGCGGGAGATACGCAGTATTTT.

This chain links TRBV9 with TRBJ2-3; D remains ambiguous. The CDR3 consists of 16 residues. Trimming left V 2 bases short and J 0 bases short, with 13 bases between. Germline CDR1 is SGDLS and CDR2 is YYNGEE. The CDR3 reads CASSVYGGASTDTQYF. The CDR3 DNA reads as TGTGCCAGCAGCGTCTACGGCGGTGCTAGCACAGATACGCAGTATTTT.

The chain carries TRBV19 and TRBJ1-5; TRBD1 matches 8 bases. Germline assignment: CDR1 LNHDA and CDR2 SQIVND (reference sequence). This CDR3 is built from 18 residues. The ends lost 3 bases at V and 3 bases at J; junction bases unmatched: 13. CDR3 protein: CASSISPGGRRNNQPQHF. CDR3 bases: TGTGCCAGTAGTATTAGTCCAGGGGGCCGGCGAAACAATCAGCCCCAGCATTTT.

This chain joins TRBV19 and TRBJ2-7, with no clear D. The CDR3 is 14 residues long. Deletions cut 0 bases from V and 1 base from J, with 7 bases between. The germline CDR1 and CDR2 sequences are LNHDA and SQIVND (reference sequence). The CDR3 coding sequence is TGTGCCAGTAGTATAGAGGTGGGATCCTACGAGCAGTACTTC. It encodes CASSIEVGSYEQYF.

V gene TRBV9 combines with J gene TRBJ2-5; TRBD1 or TRBD2 may be the D gene (7 bases each). CDR1 and CDR2 (germline): SGDLS, YYNGEE. Trimming took 4 bases from V and 5 from J, leaving 15 bases between them. The CDR3 has 14 residues. The chain's CDR3 is CASSPGGGLETQYF. For the CDR3, the DNA is TGTGCCAGCAGCCCAGGGGGAGGGTTGGAGACCCAGTACTTC.

The chain carries TRBV11-3 and TRBJ2-2; 9 nucleotides line up with TRBD2. CDR1 is SGHNT and CDR2 is YENEEA in the germline V gene. J was trimmed by 7 bases and V by 2 bases; bases with no gene match: 5. The CDR3 runs 15 residues. The CDR3 is CASSLPGLASGELFF. As DNA, the CDR3 is TGTGCCAGCAGCTTACCGGGACTAGCAAGCGGGGAGCTGTTTTTT.

The chain has TRBV15 and TRBJ1-5; 9 nucleotides align to TRBD1. Germline CDR1 is LNHNV and CDR2 is YYDKDF (reference sequence). The CDR3 extends over 14 amino acids. Losses at the gene ends were 3 bases for V and 8 bases for J; bases not matched to a gene: 5. The CDR3 nucleotides read TGTGCCACCAGCAGGGACAGGGGAAAAGAGCCCCAGCATTTT. Translated: CATSRDRGKEPQHF. Full variable domain (remainder filled in from reference TRBV15 and TRBJ1-5): DAMVIQNPRYQVTQFGKPVTLSCSQTLNHNVMYWYQQKSSQAPKLLFHYYDKDFNNEADTPDNFQSRRPNTSFCFLDIRSPGLGDTAMYLCATSRDRGKEPQHFGDGTRLSIL.

The V and J genes are TRBV28 and TRBJ1-6; TRBD1 might be the D (5 bases). V lost 5 bases and J lost 4, with 12 bases in between. CDR3 length: 15 amino acids. Germline V lookup: CDR1 MDHEN, CDR2 SYDVKM. CDR3 region: CASSPPGTYNSPLHF. The CDR3 bases are TGTGCCAGCAGTCCACCCGGGACTTATAATTCACCCCTCCACTTT.

This clone was picked up a small number of times. This chain joins TRBV18 and TRBJ1-6; the D is unclear. Per germline, CDR1 KGHSH and CDR2 LQKENI. V dropped 3 bases and J dropped 5 bases, with 5 bases sitting between them. The CDR3 spans 13 residues. In DNA, the CDR3 is TGTGCCAGCTCACCTGGAAATAATTCACCCCTCCACTTT. It codes for CASSPGNNSPLHF.